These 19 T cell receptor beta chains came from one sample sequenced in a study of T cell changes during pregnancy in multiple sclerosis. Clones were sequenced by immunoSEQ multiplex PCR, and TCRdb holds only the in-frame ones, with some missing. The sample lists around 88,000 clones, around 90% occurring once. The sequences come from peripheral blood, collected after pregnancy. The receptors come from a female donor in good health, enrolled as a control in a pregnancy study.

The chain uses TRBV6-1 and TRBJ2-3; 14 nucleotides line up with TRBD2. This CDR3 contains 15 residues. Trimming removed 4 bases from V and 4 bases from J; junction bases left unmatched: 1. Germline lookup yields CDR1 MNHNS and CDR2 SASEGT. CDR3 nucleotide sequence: TGTGCCAGCAGTGGACTAGCGGGGGGGGCAGATACGCAGTATTTT. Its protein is CASSGLAGGADTQYF.

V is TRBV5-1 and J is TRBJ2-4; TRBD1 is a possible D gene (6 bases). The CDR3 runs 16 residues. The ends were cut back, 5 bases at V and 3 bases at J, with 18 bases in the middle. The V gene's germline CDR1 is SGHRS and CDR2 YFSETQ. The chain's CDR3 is CASSFLGGSVKNIQYF. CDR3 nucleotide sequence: TGCGCCAGCAGTTTCCTTGGGGGCTCGGTCAAAAACATTCAGTACTTC. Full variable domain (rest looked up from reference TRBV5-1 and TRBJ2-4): KAGVTQTPRYLIKTRGQQVTLSCSPISGHRSVSWYQQTPGQGLQFLFEYFSETQRNKGNFPGRFSGRQFSNSRSEMNVSTLELGDSALYLCASSFLGGSVKNIQYFGAGTRLSVL.

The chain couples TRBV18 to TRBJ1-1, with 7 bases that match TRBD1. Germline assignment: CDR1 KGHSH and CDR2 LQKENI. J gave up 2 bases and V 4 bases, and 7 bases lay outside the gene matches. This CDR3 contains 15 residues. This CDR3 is CASSLSGQENTEAFF. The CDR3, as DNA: TGTGCCAGCTCACTCAGCGGACAGGAAAACACTGAAGCTTTCTTT.

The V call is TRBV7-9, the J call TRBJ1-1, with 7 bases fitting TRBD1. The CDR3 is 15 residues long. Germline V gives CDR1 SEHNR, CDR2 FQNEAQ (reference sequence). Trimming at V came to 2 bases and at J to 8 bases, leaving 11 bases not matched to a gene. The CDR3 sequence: CASSLYLDRASEAFF. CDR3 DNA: TGTGCCAGCAGCTTATACCTCGACAGGGCTTCGGAAGCTTTCTTT.

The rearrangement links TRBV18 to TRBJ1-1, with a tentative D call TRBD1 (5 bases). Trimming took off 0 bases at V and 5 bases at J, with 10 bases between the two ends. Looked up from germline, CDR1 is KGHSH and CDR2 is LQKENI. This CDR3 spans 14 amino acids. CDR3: CASSPPAGRTEAFF. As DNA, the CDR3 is TGTGCCAGCTCACCACCGGCGGGACGGACTGAAGCTTTCTTT.

The CDR3 reads CASSYSGYRFNTEAFF. CDR3 bases: TGTGCCAGCAGTTACTCGGGGTACAGGTTTAACACTGAAGCTTTCTTT. V gene TRBV6-5 combines with J gene TRBJ1-1; TRBD1 is a possible D gene (5 bases). The CDR3 length is 16 residues. The V and J ends lost 0 bases and 2 bases respectively, with 13 bases between them. Germline V gives CDR1 MNHEY, CDR2 SVGAGI.

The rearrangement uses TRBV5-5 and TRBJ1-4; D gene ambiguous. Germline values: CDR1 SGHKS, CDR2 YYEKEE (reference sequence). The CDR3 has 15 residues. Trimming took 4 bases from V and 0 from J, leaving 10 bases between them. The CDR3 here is CASSPPDPTNEKLFF. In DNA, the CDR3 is TGTGCCAGCAGCCCTCCAGATCCAACTAATGAAAAACTGTTTTTT.

The CDR3 sequence: CASTPGQGGLNTEAFF. The DNA for the CDR3 is TGTGCCAGCACCCCGGGACAGGGGGGCTTGAACACTGAAGCTTTCTTT. The rearrangement uses TRBV27 and TRBJ1-1; 11 bases fit TRBD1. Germline CDR1 MNHEY, CDR2 SMNVEV (reference sequence). The V and J ends lost 7 bases and 0 bases, in that order; junction bases with no gene match: 7. The CDR3 totals 16 residues.

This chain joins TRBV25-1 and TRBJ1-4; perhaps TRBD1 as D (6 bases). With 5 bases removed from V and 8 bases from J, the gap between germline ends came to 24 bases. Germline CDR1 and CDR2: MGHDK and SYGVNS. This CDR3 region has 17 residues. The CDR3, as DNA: TGTGCCAGCAGTCCGATGGGGCAGGGGTTGGTACGGGAAAAACTGTTTTTT. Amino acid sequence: CASSPMGQGLVREKLFF.

The CDR3 is CAWGTVNTEAFF. The CDR3 coding sequence is TGTGCCTGGGGTACAGTGAACACTGAAGCTTTCTTT. The chain has TRBV30 and TRBJ1-1; D gene ambiguous. V shed 5 bases and J shed 0 bases, with 7 bases lying between them. Germline lookup yields CDR1 GTSNPN and CDR2 SVGIG (reference sequence). This CDR3 region has 12 residues.

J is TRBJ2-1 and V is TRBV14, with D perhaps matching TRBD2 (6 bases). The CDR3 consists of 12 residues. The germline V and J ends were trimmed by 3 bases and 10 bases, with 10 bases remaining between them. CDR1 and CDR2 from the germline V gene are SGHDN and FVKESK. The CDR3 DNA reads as TGTGCCAGCAGCCAGCTTAGCGGAGAGCAGTTCTTC. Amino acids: CASSQLSGEQFF.

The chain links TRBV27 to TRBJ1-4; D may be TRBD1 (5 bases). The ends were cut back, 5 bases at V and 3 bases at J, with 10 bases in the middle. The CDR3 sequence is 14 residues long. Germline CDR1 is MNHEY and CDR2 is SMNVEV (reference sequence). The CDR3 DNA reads TGTGCCAGCAGTCTGACAGACCCTAATGAAAAACTGTTTTTT. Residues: CASSLTDPNEKLFF.

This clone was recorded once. This CDR3 is CASSQDVSSGNTIYF. CDR3 sequence (DNA): TGTGCCAGCAGCCAAGATGTGAGCTCTGGAAACACCATATATTTT. The chain couples TRBV4-2 to TRBJ1-3, with no clear D. CDR3 length: 15 amino acids. Germline loops: CDR1 LGHNA, CDR2 YNFKEQ. Trimming took off 0 bases at V and 0 bases at J, with 6 bases between the two ends.

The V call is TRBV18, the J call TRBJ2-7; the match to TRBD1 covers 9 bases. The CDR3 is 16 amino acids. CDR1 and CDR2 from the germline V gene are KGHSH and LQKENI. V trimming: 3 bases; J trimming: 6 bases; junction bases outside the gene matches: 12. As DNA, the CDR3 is TGTGCCAGCTCACCTTTTCAGGACAGGGGTTTGGGCGAGCAGTACTTC. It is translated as CASSPFQDRGLGEQYF.

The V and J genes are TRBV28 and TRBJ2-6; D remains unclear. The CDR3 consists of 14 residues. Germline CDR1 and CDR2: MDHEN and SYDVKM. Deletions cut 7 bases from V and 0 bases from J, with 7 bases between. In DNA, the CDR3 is TGTGCCAGCAAGTACGGCTCTGGGGCCAACGTCCTGACTTTC. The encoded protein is CASKYGSGANVLTF. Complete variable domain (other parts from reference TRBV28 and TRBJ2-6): DVKVTQSSRYLVKRTGEKVFLECVQDMDHENMFWYRQDPGLGLRLIYFSYDVKMKEKGDIPEGYSVSREKKERFSLILESASTNQTSMYLCASKYGSGANVLTFGAGSRLTVL.

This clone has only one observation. The CDR3, as DNA: TGTGCCATCAGTGGGGACAGGGGGCAGAACACTGAAGCTTTCTTT. Protein product: CAISGDRGQNTEAFF. The chain has TRBV10-3 and TRBJ1-1; 12 bases match TRBD1. The germline V gene has CDR1 ENHRY and CDR2 SYGVKD. Trimming cost V 4 bases and J 1 base; bases outside gene matches: 1. This CDR3 has 15 amino acids.

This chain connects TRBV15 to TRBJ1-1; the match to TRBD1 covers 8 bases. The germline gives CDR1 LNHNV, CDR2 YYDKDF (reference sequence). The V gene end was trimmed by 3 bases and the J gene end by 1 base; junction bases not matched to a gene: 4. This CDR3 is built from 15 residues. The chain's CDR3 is CATSSQDRANTEAFF. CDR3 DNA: TGTGCCACCAGCAGCCAGGACAGGGCGAACACTGAAGCTTTCTTT.

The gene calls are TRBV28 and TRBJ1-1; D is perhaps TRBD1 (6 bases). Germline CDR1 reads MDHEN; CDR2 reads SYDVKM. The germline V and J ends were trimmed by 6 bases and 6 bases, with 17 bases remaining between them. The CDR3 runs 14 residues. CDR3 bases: TGTGCCAGCAGCAGACAGGCGAACGGGCCTGAAGCTTTCTTT. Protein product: CASSRQANGPEAFF.

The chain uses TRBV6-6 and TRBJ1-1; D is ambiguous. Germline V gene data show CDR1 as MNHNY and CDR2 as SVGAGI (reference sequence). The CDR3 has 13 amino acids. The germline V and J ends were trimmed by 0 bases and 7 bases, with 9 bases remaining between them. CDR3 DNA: TGTGCCAGCAGTTACTCTCCACGGGGTGAAGCTTTCTTT. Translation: CASSYSPRGEAFF.